The entry below gives a single TCR beta chain sequence along with its context. Its target is not known. TCR beta libraries were prepared from cDNA with unique molecular identifiers. TCRdb ran MiXCR on the PCR reads and lists one entry per CDR3 protein. The table shows hundreds of thousands of distinct CDR3 sequences, with just under 30% occurring only once. This entry is derived from a study of post-analysis software for immune sequencing data. Germline CDR1 ENHRY, CDR2 SYGVKD. The CDR3 contains 14 residues. Trimming cost V 6 bases and J 4 bases; bases outside gene matches: 8. General study results and limits: In patients, about five TRBV segments were more frequent than in controls, with TRBV5-6, TRBV5-1 and TRBV20-1 among them. Those with multiple sclerosis, the patient group, showed significantly lower normalized Chao1 diversity than controls.

The sequenced material came from blood. The V and J genes are TRBV10-3 and TRBJ1-2; 7 bases match TRBD1. This clonotype originated in a girl under 18 with multiple sclerosis. CDR3 protein: CAISPGQDVYGYTF. The CDR3 DNA reads TGTGCCATCAGCCCCGGACAGGACGTCTATGGCTACACCTTC.